These 4 T cell receptor beta chains share one sample of origin, sequenced in a study of blood T cell repertoires in COVID-19. Clones were read by immunoSEQ multiplex PCR, and TCRdb kept only the in-frame ones, dropping some. Of nearly 250,000 clones listed, more than 75% are singletons. Material for sequencing was PBMCs or T cells enriched from blood (not recorded which). These receptor sequences come from a woman aged 45-65 years who had recovered from COVID-19.

The chain carries TRBV3-1 (or the pseudogene TRBV3-2) and TRBJ2-3, with D tentatively TRBD2 (6 bases). Germline values: CDR1 LGHDT, CDR2 YNNKEL (reference sequence). The CDR3 sequence is 16 residues long. With 4 bases removed from V and 0 bases from J, the gap between germline ends came to 14 bases. In DNA form, the CDR3 reads TGTGCCAGCAGCCTGGCCGGTAGCGGCAGCACAGATACGCAGTATTTT. Translated, it gives CASSLAGSGSTDTQYF.

The chain has TRBV11-1 and TRBJ2-7; possible D gene TRBD2, 5 bases. CDR1 SGHAT and CDR2 FQDESV come from the germline V gene (reference sequence). This CDR3 is built from 16 residues. V shed 3 bases and J shed 0 bases, with 15 bases lying between them. The CDR3 loop is CASSFGGRGYSYEQYF. The CDR3 DNA is TGTGCCAGCAGCTTTGGCGGACGGGGATACTCCTACGAGCAGTACTTC.

The V call is TRBV28, the J call TRBJ2-2; 7 bases match TRBD1. Germline trimming cut 5 bases from V and 1 base from J; bases unmatched to any gene: 7. In germline, CDR1 is MDHEN, CDR2 SYDVKM. The CDR3 extends over 16 amino acids. The CDR3 nucleotides read TGTGCCAGCAGTCCCCGCCGGACAGGGAACACCGGGGAGCTGTTTTTT. Translated, it gives CASSPRRTGNTGELFF.

The chain employs TRBV5-1 and TRBJ2-1, with 16 bases matching TRBD2. The J segment lost 7 bases and the V segment lost 4 bases, leaving 8 bases of the junction unmatched. The CDR3 runs 17 residues. Germline lookup yields CDR1 SGHRS and CDR2 YFSETQ. CDR3 DNA: TGCGCCAGCAGCCCGGGACTAGCGGGAGGGATAGCTAATGAGCAGTTCTTC. Translation: CASSPGLAGGIANEQFF.